One and the same sample provided the 12 T cell receptor beta chains below, sequenced in a study of T cell responses to AZD1222 COVID-19 vaccine. Profiled with immunoSEQ multiplex PCR; TCRdb holds only in-frame clones, not every one. The sample consists of approximately 94,000 clones, more than 75% of them appearing once. Sequenced here: peripheral blood, sampled on day 0 of MenACWY control vaccination. These receptors all come from an adult in good health.

This chain joins TRBV10-3 and TRBJ2-3; D gene unclear. From germline, CDR1 is ENHRY and CDR2 SYGVKD. With 5 bases removed from V and 2 bases from J, the gap between germline ends came to 14 bases. The CDR3 sequence is 15 residues long. The CDR3 loop is CAISQVGSPTDTQYF. The DNA for the CDR3 is TGTGCCATCAGTCAGGTGGGGTCCCCCACAGATACGCAGTATTTT.

This clone has only a few counts. The V gene is TRBV7-9, the J gene TRBJ1-2; no clear D gene. CDR1 is SEHNR, CDR2 FQNEAQ, per germline (reference sequence). Trimming took off 0 bases at V and 8 bases at J, with 10 bases between the two ends. The CDR3 runs to 13 residues. Written as DNA, the CDR3 is TGTGCCAGCAGCTTAGCAGGGCCCGGGGGCTACACCTTC. Translated, it gives CASSLAGPGGYTF.

The gene calls are TRBV30 and TRBJ2-4; the D is unclear. The germline V gene has CDR1 GTSNPN and CDR2 SVGIG (reference sequence). Trimming cost V 5 bases and J 4 bases, with 6 bases left between them. The CDR3 consists of 11 residues. The DNA for the CDR3 is TGTGCCTGGGGAGCTAAAAACATTCAGTACTTC. As protein: CAWGAKNIQYF.

The J gene is TRBJ2-1, the V gene TRBV4-3; 8 positions match TRBD2. Germline V gene sequence: CDR1 LGHNA, CDR2 YSLEER. The CDR3 is 15 amino acids. The V gene end was trimmed by 3 bases and the J gene end by 7 bases; junction bases not matched to a gene: 8. The chain's CDR3 is CASSQGRGTRNEQFF. Here the CDR3 DNA reads TGCGCCAGCAGCCAGGGGAGGGGGACTAGAAATGAGCAGTTCTTC.

This chain connects TRBV10-3 to TRBJ2-1; 8 bases are shared with TRBD2. Germline V CDR1 and CDR2: ENHRY, SYGVKD. CDR3 size: 15 residues. V trimming: 0 bases; J trimming: 7 bases; junction bases outside the gene matches: 5. The CDR3 DNA reads as TGTGCCATCAGTGAGTCGGGGACTAGTGGGAATGAGCAGTTCTTC. Residues: CAISESGTSGNEQFF.

The chain employs TRBV23-1 and TRBJ2-4, with D unclear. TRBV23-1 is annotated as an ORF whose role is uncertain. This CDR3 has 16 residues. Trimming stripped 6 bases from V and 0 bases from J, with 15 bases between. The CDR3 coding sequence is TGCGCCAGCAGACCCTGGAAGCGACTAGCCAAAAACATTCAGTACTTC. Its protein product is CASRPWKRLAKNIQYF.

The chain joins TRBV11-3 to TRBJ2-5; 11 bases fit TRBD1. V lost 5 bases to trimming and J lost 5 bases; unmatched junction nucleotides: 7. The CDR3 length is 15 residues. The germline V gene has CDR1 SGHNT and CDR2 YENEEA. CDR3 region: CASSIGTGGGETQYF. The CDR3, as DNA: TGTGCCAGCAGCATAGGGACAGGGGGAGGGGAGACCCAGTACTTC.

V and J are TRBV3-1 (or the pseudogene TRBV3-2) and TRBJ1-2; maybe TRBD1 (6 bases). Deletions cut 0 bases from V and 4 bases from J, with 6 bases between. The CDR3 runs to 13 residues. Germline CDR1 LGHDT, CDR2 YNNKEL (reference sequence). Written as DNA, the CDR3 is TGTGCCAGCAGCCAAGAGGACAGCTATGGCTACACCTTC. This gives the protein CASSQEDSYGYTF.

This clone has a handful of counts. This chain uses TRBV11-2 with TRBJ1-2, with TRBD1 matching 7 bases. Germline V lookup: CDR1 SGHAT, CDR2 FQNNGV. The CDR3 spans 14 residues. J was trimmed by 8 bases and V by 1 base; bases with no gene match: 7. The CDR3 nucleotides read TGTGCCAGCAGCTTAGCAGAGGGGGCATCGGGCTACACCTTC. Translated: CASSLAEGASGYTF.

The V gene is TRBV7-4, the J gene TRBJ1-2; D remains ambiguous. Looked up from germline, CDR1 is SGHVT and CDR2 is SQSDAQ. The CDR3 spans 11 residues. Trimming removed 3 bases at V and 8 bases at J, with 7 bases between. CDR3 sequence (DNA): TGTGCCAGCAGCTTGGTGGTCGGCTACACCTTC. Protein: CASSLVVGYTF.

The rearrangement joins TRBV4-1 to TRBJ1-2; 8 nucleotides agree with TRBD1. V gave up 0 bases and J gave up 6 bases; unmatched junction bases: 18. This CDR3 has 19 amino acids. Per the germline V gene, CDR1 is MGHRA and CDR2 is YSYEKL. CDR3 protein: CASSQDFGDRGFISHGYTF. Written as DNA, the CDR3 is TGCGCCAGCAGCCAAGATTTCGGTGACAGGGGATTCATAAGCCATGGCTACACCTTC.

This chain joins TRBV19 and TRBJ1-1; the D gene is possibly TRBD1 (6 bases). CDR3 size: 11 residues. The germline V gene encodes CDR1 LNHDA and CDR2 SQIVND (reference sequence). V was pared by 9 bases and J by 4 bases, with 9 bases between. CDR3 region: CASMGATEAFF. The DNA for the CDR3 is TGTGCCAGCATGGGGGCCACTGAAGCTTTCTTT.